This T cell receptor (beta chain) was captured by sequencing in a study of OX40 agonist ivuxolimab in advanced cancers. Study overall: Every patient in dose escalation had hepatocellular carcinoma, melanoma, renal cell or head and neck cancer.

This clone was found once. Germline CDR1 is MDHEN and CDR2 is SYDVKM. With V trimmed by 3 bases and J by 4 bases, 3 bases remained unmatched. The CDR3 loop spans 14 amino acids. This table comes from immunoSEQ multiplex PCR, and its TCRdb copy is limited to in-frame clones, with some not included. The table records tens of thousands of clones, nearly 85% of them present only once. The sequences come from CD4+ or CD8+ T cells sorted from blood, collected in a trial of the OX40 agonist ivuxolimab. This chain links TRBV28 with TRBJ1-5; 7 bases map to TRBD1. The source of this sequence is an adult with an advanced solid tumor such as melanoma, head and neck, liver or kidney cancer. This chain's CDR3 is CASSFKGQNQPQHF. In DNA, the CDR3 is TGTGCCAGCAGTTTCAAGGGACAGAATCAGCCCCAGCATTTT.